The clone carrying this TCR beta chain was seen more than once but under ten times. Its antigen is currently unknown. This sample was taken from a study of identical twins. Unique molecular identifiers were in the cDNA, with template-switch universal primer binding. TCRdb re-derived calls from the 5' RACE reads in MiXCR, one entry per CDR3 protein. The sample lists under 400,000 distinct CDR3 sequences, 9% to 10% occurring once. Deletions cut 3 bases from V and 2 bases from J, with 8 bases between. The CDR3 has 14 amino acids. CDR1 LNHNV and CDR2 YYDKDF come from the germline V gene (reference sequence). Study conclusions and caveats: It was out-of-frame TCR alpha sharing in monozygotic twins that models underestimated. Weaker excess twin sharing was seen among beta out-of-frame sequences.

The source is a woman aged 50 to 60 in good health. The source material was naive T cells sorted from blood. This chain connects TRBV15 to TRBJ1-5, with a weak D call TRBD1 (6 bases). The CDR3 DNA sequence: TGTGCCACCAGCAGCGAGGGGGGCAATCAGCCCCAGCATTTT. This sequence encodes CATSSEGGNQPQHF.